This TCR beta chain is from a study of metastatic and nonmetastatic thyroid tumors. Overall study context: Repertoire comparisons spanned blood and tumor or nodule tissue from malignant and benign thyroid patients. Findings and caveats of the study: As reported, TCR beta diversity in blood and tumor was significantly higher in malignant thyroid tumors than in benign nodules.

TCRdb re-analyzed the PCR reads using MiXCR. The sample consists of some 12,000 clones, more than 20% of them appearing once. With respect to this clone: Its cognate antigen is unknown. The junction departs from the called germline gene at one end, perhaps through a read error.

Thyroid surgery had not been preceded by any treatment in any patient. Sequenced input: adjacent normal tissue. The source is a female donor with papillary thyroid cancer or a benign thyroid nodule (not recorded which). Some clones in this sample may be carry-over from other donors' samples.

CDR3 bases: TGTGCCAGCAGGCGCGGACAGGGGGGGGATACGGAGTATTTT. Protein: CASRRGQGGDTEYF. V and J are TRBV7-2 and TRBJ2-3; 10 bases agree with TRBD1. CDR1 and CDR2 (germline): SGHTA, FQGNSA. The CDR3 totals 14 residues. The variable domain in full, completed from reference TRBV7-2 and TRBJ2-3, reads GAGVSQSPSNKVTEKGKDVELRCDPISGHTALYWYRQSLGQGLEFLIYFQGNSAPDKSGLPSDRFSAERTGGSVSTLTIQRTQQEDSAVYLCASRRGQGGDTEYFGPGTRLTVL.